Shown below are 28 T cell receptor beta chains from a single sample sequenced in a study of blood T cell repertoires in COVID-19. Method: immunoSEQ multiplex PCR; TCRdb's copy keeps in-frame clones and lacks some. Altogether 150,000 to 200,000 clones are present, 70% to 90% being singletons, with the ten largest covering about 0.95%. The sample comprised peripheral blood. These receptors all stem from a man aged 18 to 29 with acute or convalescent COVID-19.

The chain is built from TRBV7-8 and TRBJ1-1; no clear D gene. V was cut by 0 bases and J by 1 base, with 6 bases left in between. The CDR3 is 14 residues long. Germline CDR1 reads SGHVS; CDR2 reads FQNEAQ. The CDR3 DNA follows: TGTGCCAGCAGCTTAGCCGGGTCGAACACTGAAGCTTTCTTT. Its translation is CASSLAGSNTEAFF.

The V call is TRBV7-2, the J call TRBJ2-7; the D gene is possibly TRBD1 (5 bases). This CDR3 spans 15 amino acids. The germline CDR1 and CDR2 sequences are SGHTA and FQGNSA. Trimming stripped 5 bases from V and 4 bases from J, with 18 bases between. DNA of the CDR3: TGTGCCAGCAGCCCCAAGGGGCAGGGAACTTACGAGCAGTACTTC. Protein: CASSPKGQGTYEQYF.

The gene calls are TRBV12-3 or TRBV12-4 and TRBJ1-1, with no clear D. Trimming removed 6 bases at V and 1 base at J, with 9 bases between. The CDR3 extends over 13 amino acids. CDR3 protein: CASSPTQNTEAFF. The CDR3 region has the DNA TGTGCCAGCAGCCCCACACAGAACACTGAAGCTTTCTTT.

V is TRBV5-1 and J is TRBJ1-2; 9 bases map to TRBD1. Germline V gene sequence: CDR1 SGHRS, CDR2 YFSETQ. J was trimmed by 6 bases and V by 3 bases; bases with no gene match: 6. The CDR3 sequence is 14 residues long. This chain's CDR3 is CASSSGQGIHGYTF. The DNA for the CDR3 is TGCGCCAGCAGCTCGGGACAGGGAATCCATGGCTACACCTTC.

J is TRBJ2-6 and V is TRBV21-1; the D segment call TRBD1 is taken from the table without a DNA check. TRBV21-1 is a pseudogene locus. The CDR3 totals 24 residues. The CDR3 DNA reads TGTGCCAGCAGCAAAGGATCAGAATCGAGACCCCGGGACAGGGGGCCCTCTGGGGCCAACGTCCTGACTTTC. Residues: CASSKGSESRPRDRGPSGANVLTF.

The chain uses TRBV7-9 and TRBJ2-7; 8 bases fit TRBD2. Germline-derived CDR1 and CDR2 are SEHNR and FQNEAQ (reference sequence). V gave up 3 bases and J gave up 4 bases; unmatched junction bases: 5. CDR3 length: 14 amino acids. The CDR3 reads CASSLDGGAYEQYF. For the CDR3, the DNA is TGTGCCAGCAGCTTGGACGGGGGGGCTTACGAGCAGTACTTC. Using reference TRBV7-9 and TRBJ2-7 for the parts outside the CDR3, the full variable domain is DTGVSQNPRHKITKRGQNVTFRCDPISEHNRLYWYRQTLGQGPEFLTYFQNEAQLEKSRLLSDRFSAERPKGSFSTLEIQRTEQGDSAMYLCASSLDGGAYEQYFGPGTRLTVT.

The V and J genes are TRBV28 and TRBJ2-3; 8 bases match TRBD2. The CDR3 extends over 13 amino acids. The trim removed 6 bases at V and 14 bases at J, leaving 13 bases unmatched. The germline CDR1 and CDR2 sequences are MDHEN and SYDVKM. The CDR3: CASRTSSGRTGYF. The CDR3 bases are TGTGCCAGCAGAACTTCTAGCGGGCGGACGGGGTATTTT.

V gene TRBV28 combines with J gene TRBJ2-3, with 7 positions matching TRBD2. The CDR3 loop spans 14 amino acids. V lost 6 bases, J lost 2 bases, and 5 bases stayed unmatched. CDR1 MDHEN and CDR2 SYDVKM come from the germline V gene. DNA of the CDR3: TGTGCCAGCAGAGGACTAGAAAACACAGATACGCAGTATTTT. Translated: CASRGLENTDTQYF.

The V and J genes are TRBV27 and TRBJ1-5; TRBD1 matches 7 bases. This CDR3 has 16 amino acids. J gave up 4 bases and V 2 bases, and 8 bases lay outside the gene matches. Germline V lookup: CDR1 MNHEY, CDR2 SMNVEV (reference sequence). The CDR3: CASSLLAGGSNQPQHF. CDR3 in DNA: TGTGCCAGCAGTTTACTGGCAGGGGGGAGTAATCAGCCCCAGCATTTT.

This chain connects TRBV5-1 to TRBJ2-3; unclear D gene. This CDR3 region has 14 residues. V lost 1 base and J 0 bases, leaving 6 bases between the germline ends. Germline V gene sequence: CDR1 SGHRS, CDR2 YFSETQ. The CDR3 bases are TGCGCCAGCAGCTTGTTTTCGAGCACAGATACGCAGTATTTT. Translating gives CASSLFSSTDTQYF.

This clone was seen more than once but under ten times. This CDR3 reads CASTSVAQGGTEAFF. CDR3 DNA sequence: TGTGCCAGCACCTCCGTCGCGCAGGGGGGTACTGAAGCTTTCTTT. This chain links TRBV7-8 with TRBJ1-1; 7 bases agree with TRBD1. The CDR3 totals 15 residues. In germline, CDR1 is SGHVS, CDR2 FQNEAQ. V was clipped by 7 bases and J by 5 bases; unmatched bases: 13.

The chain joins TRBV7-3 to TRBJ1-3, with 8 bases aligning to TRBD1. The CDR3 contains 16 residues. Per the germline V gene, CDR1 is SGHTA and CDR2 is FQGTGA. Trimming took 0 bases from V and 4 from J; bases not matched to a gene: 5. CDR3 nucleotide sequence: TGTGCCAGCAGCTTAACTGGGACAGGCTCCGGAAACACCATATATTTT. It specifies CASSLTGTGSGNTIYF. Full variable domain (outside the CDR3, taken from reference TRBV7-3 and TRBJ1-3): GAGVSQTPSNKVTEKGKYVELRCDPISGHTALYWYRQSLGQGPEFLIYFQGTGAADDSGLPNDRFFAVRPEGSVSTLKIQRTERGDSAVYLCASSLTGTGSGNTIYFGEGSWLTVV.

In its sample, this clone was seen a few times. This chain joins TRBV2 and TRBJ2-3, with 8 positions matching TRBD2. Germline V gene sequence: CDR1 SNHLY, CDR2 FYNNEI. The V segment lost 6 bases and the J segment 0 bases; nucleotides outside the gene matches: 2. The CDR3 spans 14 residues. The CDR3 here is CASRVAGSTDTQYF. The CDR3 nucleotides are TGTGCCAGCAGAGTAGCGGGGAGCACAGATACGCAGTATTTT.

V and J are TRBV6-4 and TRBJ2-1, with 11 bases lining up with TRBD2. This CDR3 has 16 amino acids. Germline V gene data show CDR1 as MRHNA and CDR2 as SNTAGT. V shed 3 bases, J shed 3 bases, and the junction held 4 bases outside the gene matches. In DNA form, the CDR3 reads TGTGCCAGCAGTGAATCGGGACTAGCGGACTACAATGAGCAGTTCTTC. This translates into CASSESGLADYNEQFF.

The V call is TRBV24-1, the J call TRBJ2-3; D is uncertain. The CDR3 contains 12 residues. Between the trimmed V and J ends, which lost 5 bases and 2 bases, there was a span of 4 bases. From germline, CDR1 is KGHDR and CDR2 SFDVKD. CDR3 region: CATSGYTDTQYF. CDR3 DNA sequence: TGTGCCACCAGTGGTTACACAGATACGCAGTATTTT.

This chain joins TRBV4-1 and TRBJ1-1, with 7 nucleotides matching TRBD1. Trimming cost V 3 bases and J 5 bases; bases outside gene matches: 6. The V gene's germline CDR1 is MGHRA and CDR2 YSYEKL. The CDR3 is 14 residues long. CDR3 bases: TGCGCCAGCAGCCAGACAGGGTCTCGGACTGAAGCTTTCTTT. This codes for CASSQTGSRTEAFF.

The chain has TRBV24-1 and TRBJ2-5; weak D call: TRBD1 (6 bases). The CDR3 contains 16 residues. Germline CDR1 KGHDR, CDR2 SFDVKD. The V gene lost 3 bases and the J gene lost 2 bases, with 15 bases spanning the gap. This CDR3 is CATSDRLTGNQETQYF. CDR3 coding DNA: TGTGCCACCAGTGATCGCCTGACAGGAAATCAAGAGACCCAGTACTTC.

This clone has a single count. CDR3 nucleotide sequence: TGTGCCAGCCGGGACAGCCACTACGAGCAGTACTTC. Translated: CASRDSHYEQYF. The rearrangement uses TRBV2 and TRBJ2-7; 7 bases fit TRBD1. Germline V gene lookup returns CDR1 SNHLY and CDR2 FYNNEI. CDR3 size: 12 residues. J lost 3 bases, V lost 8 bases, and 4 bases had no gene match. Filled out from reference TRBV2 and TRBJ2-7, the complete variable domain reads EPEVTQTPSHQVTQMGQEVILRCVPISNHLYFYWYRQILGQKVEFLVSFYNNEISEKSEIFDDQFSVERPDGSNFTLKIRSTKLEDSAMYFCASRDSHYEQYFGPGTRLTVT.

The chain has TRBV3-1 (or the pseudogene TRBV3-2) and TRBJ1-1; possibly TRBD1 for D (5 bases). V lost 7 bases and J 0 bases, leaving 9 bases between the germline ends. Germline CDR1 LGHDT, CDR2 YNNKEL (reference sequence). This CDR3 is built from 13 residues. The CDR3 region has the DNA TGTGCCAGCACGGACAACATGAACACTGAAGCTTTCTTT. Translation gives CASTDNMNTEAFF.

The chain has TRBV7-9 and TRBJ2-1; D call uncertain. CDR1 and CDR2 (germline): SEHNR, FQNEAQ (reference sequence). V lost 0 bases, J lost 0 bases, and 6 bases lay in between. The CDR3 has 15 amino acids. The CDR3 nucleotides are TGTGCCAGCAGCTTAGCGAGGAGCTCCTACAATGAGCAGTTCTTC. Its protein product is CASSLARSSYNEQFF.

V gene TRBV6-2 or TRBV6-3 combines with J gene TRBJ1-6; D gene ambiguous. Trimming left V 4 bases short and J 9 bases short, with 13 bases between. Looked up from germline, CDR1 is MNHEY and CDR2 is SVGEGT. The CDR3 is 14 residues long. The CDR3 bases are TGTGCCAGCAGTTCACAGAGATTCGGTTCACCCCTCCACTTT. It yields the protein CASSSQRFGSPLHF.

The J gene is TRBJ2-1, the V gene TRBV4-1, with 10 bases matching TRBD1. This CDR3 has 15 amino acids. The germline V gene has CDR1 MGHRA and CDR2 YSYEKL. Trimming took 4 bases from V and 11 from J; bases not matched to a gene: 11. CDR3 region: CASSRLPGQGNQQFF. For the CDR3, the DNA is TGCGCCAGCAGCCGACTACCGGGACAGGGGAATCAGCAGTTCTTC.

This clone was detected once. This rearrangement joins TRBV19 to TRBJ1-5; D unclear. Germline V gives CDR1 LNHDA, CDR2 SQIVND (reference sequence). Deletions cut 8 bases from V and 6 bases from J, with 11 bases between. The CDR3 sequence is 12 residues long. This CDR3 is CASALRPQPQHF. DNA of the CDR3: TGTGCCAGTGCTCTCAGGCCTCAGCCCCAGCATTTT.

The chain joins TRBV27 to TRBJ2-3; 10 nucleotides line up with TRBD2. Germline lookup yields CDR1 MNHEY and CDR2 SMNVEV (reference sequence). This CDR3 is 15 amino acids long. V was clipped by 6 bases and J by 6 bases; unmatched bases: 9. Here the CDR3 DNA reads TGTGCCAGCAGCCGGAGCGGGGGGGCCTGGGATACGCAGTATTTT. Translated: CASSRSGGAWDTQYF.

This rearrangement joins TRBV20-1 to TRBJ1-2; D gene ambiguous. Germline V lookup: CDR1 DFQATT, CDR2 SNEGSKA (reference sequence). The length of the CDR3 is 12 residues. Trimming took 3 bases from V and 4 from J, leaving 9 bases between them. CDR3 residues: CSASLDSYGYTF. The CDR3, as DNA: TGCAGTGCTAGTCTTGATAGCTATGGCTACACCTTC.

For the CDR3, the DNA is TGTGCCAGCAGCTTAGTAGGAAGCGGGGGGGCCTTTGAGACCCAGTACTTC. Amino acid sequence: CASSLVGSGGAFETQYF. J is TRBJ2-5 and V is TRBV11-2; 10 bases align to TRBD2. The germline gives CDR1 SGHAT, CDR2 FQNNGV. With 1 base clipped from V and 5 bases from J, the junction kept 10 bases outside the gene matches. There are 17 residues in the CDR3.

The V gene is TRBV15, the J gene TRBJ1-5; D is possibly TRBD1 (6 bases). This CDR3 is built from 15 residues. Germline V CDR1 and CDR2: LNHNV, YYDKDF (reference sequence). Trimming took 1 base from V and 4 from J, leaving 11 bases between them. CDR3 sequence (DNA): TGTGCCACCAGCAGAGGCACAGGGAAAAATCAGCCCCAGCATTTT. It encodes CATSRGTGKNQPQHF.

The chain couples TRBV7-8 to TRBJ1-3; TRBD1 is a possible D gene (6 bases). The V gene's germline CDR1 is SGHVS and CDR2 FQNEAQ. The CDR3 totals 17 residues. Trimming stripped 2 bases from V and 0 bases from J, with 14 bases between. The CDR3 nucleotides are TGTGCCAGCAGCTTAAATTCGGACAGCTTCTCTGGAAACACCATATATTTT. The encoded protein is CASSLNSDSFSGNTIYF.